Each of the 21 T cell receptor beta chains below was sequenced from the same sample in a study of OX40 agonist ivuxolimab in advanced cancers. Profiled with immunoSEQ multiplex PCR; TCRdb holds only in-frame clones, not every one. The top ten hold roughly 0.4% of the sample, which has approximately 70,000 clones, 75% to 85% seen once. Sequences were derived from CD4+ or CD8+ T cells sorted from blood, sampled in a trial of the OX40 agonist ivuxolimab. The receptors shown here come from an adult with an advanced solid tumor such as melanoma, head and neck, liver or kidney cancer.

This clone has only one observation. CDR3 bases: TGTGCCAGCAGCCAATCTAGCGAAACCTATGGCTACACCTTC. It is translated as CASSQSSETYGYTF. The rearrangement uses TRBV16 and TRBJ1-2; D uncertain. Germline loops: CDR1 KGHSY, CDR2 FQNENV. Trimming took 0 bases from V and 4 from J, leaving 9 bases between them. This CDR3 region has 14 residues.

The rearrangement joins TRBV25-1 to TRBJ1-1; D unclear. This CDR3 region has 13 residues. Germline V gives CDR1 MGHDK, CDR2 SYGVNS. V was shortened by 3 bases and J by 10 bases, with 15 bases between the two germline ends. The CDR3 here is CASSDIGKAGAFF. In DNA form, the CDR3 reads TGTGCCAGCAGTGATATTGGTAAGGCTGGAGCTTTCTTT.

V and J are TRBV5-6 and TRBJ2-7; no clear D gene. This CDR3 comprises 13 residues. V dropped 0 bases and J dropped 5 bases, with 9 bases sitting between them. The germline V gene encodes CDR1 SGHDT and CDR2 YYEEEE. The CDR3 bases are TGTGCCAGCAGCTTGGATTGGGGTGACGAGCAGTACTTC. This translates into CASSLDWGDEQYF.

The chain has TRBV6-5 and TRBJ2-1; D remains ambiguous. With 2 bases removed from V and 0 bases from J, the gap between germline ends came to 8 bases. This CDR3 contains 15 residues. Germline V gene data show CDR1 as MNHEY and CDR2 as SVGAGI. DNA of the CDR3: TGTGCCAGCAGTTACCTGACACCCTCCTACAATGAGCAGTTCTTC. Translated, it gives CASSYLTPSYNEQFF.

The gene calls are TRBV28 and TRBJ2-5, with D unresolved. From germline, CDR1 is MDHEN and CDR2 SYDVKM. V was shortened by 2 bases and J by 4 bases, with 8 bases between the two germline ends. This CDR3 comprises 13 residues. CDR3: CASSLPRVETQYF. The CDR3 DNA follows: TGTGCCAGCAGTTTACCCAGAGTAGAGACCCAGTACTTC.

The rearrangement links TRBV6-1 to TRBJ1-3; D is ambiguous. The ends were cut back, 2 bases at V and 7 bases at J, with 12 bases in the middle. This CDR3 spans 14 amino acids. The V gene's germline CDR1 is MNHNS and CDR2 SASEGT. CDR3: CASSERGRVNTIYF. CDR3 in DNA: TGTGCCAGCAGTGAAAGAGGAAGGGTGAACACCATATATTTT.

The rearrangement uses TRBV6-1 and TRBJ2-7, with 7 nucleotides matching TRBD2. V shed 10 bases and J 3 bases; nucleotides not matched to a gene: 9. The CDR3 consists of 13 residues. The germline gives CDR1 MNHNS, CDR2 SASEGT. CDR3 in DNA: TGTGCCACTTGGGGGGGAGCCCACTACGAGCAGTACTTC. It is translated as CATWGGAHYEQYF.

The chain employs TRBV27 and TRBJ2-3; D is unresolved. The CDR3 extends over 13 amino acids. The V gene's germline CDR1 is MNHEY and CDR2 SMNVEV (reference sequence). Trimming left V 2 bases short and J 7 bases short, with 10 bases between. Here the CDR3 DNA reads TGTGCCAGCAGTTTAGAGTTTGCCTATACGCAGTATTTT. Its protein product is CASSLEFAYTQYF.

This clone was counted a single time. CDR3: CASSLEYRGNSPLHF. Here the CDR3 DNA reads TGTGCCAGCAGCTTGGAGTACAGGGGGAATTCACCCCTCCACTTT. The chain couples TRBV5-5 to TRBJ1-6; 8 bases match TRBD1. The CDR3 contains 15 residues. Germline CDR1 is SGHKS and CDR2 is YYEKEE (reference sequence). With V trimmed by 0 bases and J by 7 bases, 3 bases remained unmatched.

The chain combines TRBV18 with TRBJ2-4; D gene uncertain. Germline CDR1 and CDR2: KGHSH and LQKENI. Trimming stripped 3 bases from V and 5 bases from J, with 8 bases between. There are 13 residues in the CDR3. The CDR3 sequence is CASSPLAENIQYF. Here the CDR3 DNA reads TGTGCCAGCTCACCGTTGGCTGAAAACATTCAGTACTTC. Complete variable domain (other parts from reference TRBV18 and TRBJ2-4): NAGVMQNPRHLVRRRGQEARLRCSPMKGHSHVYWYRQLPEEGLKFMVYLQKENIIDESGMPKERFSAEFPKEGPSILRIQQVVRGDSAAYFCASSPLAENIQYFGAGTRLSVL.

V gene TRBV5-4 combines with J gene TRBJ1-1; D is possibly TRBD1 (6 bases). V gave up 4 bases and J gave up 0 bases, with 7 bases separating them. Germline CDR1 SGHNT, CDR2 YYREEE (reference sequence). CDR3 length: 13 residues. The CDR3 is CASSGTLNTEAFF. The CDR3 region has the DNA TGTGCCAGCAGCGGGACACTGAACACTGAAGCTTTCTTT.

This rearrangement joins TRBV6-5 to TRBJ1-5, with a tentative D call TRBD1 (6 bases). Germline V CDR1 and CDR2: MNHEY, SVGAGI. V was pared by 6 bases and J by 6 bases, with 12 bases between. The CDR3 contains 13 residues. The CDR3 reads CASRNEQGQPQHF. CDR3 sequence (DNA): TGTGCCAGCAGGAACGAACAGGGTCAGCCCCAGCATTTT.

The chain uses TRBV6-5 and TRBJ2-3; tentatively, D is TRBD2 (7 bases). Trimming stripped 5 bases from V and 4 bases from J, with 16 bases between. The germline V gene encodes CDR1 MNHEY and CDR2 SVGAGI. This CDR3 is built from 15 residues. The CDR3: CASSPLKGGADTQYF. In DNA, the CDR3 is TGTGCCAGCAGTCCTCTCAAAGGGGGGGCAGATACGCAGTATTTT.

This clone was found a few times. The CDR3 DNA sequence: TGTGCCAGCAGCCCAAGATCGGGATCGATCTACAATGAGCAGTTCTTC. Translating it yields CASSPRSGSIYNEQFF. V and J are TRBV7-8 and TRBJ2-1; D possibly corresponds to TRBD2 (5 bases). Trimming removed 5 bases at V and 3 bases at J, with 17 bases between. The CDR3 has 16 amino acids. The germline gives CDR1 SGHVS, CDR2 FQNEAQ.

This clone appeared a few times. The V gene is TRBV5-1, the J gene TRBJ2-3; no clear D. The V end was cut by 5 bases, the J end by 4 bases, with 11 bases between. CDR3 size: 13 residues. Per germline, CDR1 SGHRS and CDR2 YFSETQ. The CDR3: CASRRTAADTQYF. The CDR3 DNA is TGCGCCAGCAGACGGACGGCCGCAGATACGCAGTATTTT.

This chain connects TRBV5-1 to TRBJ1-2, with 9 bases that match TRBD1. Trimming removed 4 bases from V and 4 bases from J; junction bases left unmatched: 14. The CDR3 has 17 residues. The germline V gene has CDR1 SGHRS and CDR2 YFSETQ. The CDR3 loop is CASSRGGQGVYSYGYTF. Written as DNA, the CDR3 is TGCGCCAGCAGCCGTGGGGGACAGGGCGTATATTCCTATGGCTACACCTTC. Variable domain in full (rest from reference TRBV5-1 and TRBJ1-2): KAGVTQTPRYLIKTRGQQVTLSCSPISGHRSVSWYQQTPGQGLQFLFEYFSETQRNKGNFPGRFSGRQFSNSRSEMNVSTLELGDSALYLCASSRGGQGVYSYGYTFGSGTRLTVV.

A single count supports this clone. V usage is TRBV5-1 and J usage is TRBJ2-5; D might be TRBD1 (5 bases). V lost 4 bases, J lost 2 bases, and 9 bases lay in between. Germline V lookup: CDR1 SGHRS, CDR2 YFSETQ. This CDR3 has 13 residues. CDR3 protein: CASSPGHQETQYF. In DNA, the CDR3 is TGCGCCAGCAGCCCCGGACATCAAGAGACCCAGTACTTC.

This chain uses TRBV7-8 with TRBJ1-5; 10 nucleotides align to TRBD1. The CDR3 is 15 residues long. Germline CDR1 SGHVS, CDR2 FQNEAQ. J gave up 7 bases and V 3 bases, and 6 bases lay outside the gene matches. CDR3 nucleotides: TGTGCCAGCAGCTTGGGGACAGGGGTCGGGCAGCCCCAGCATTTT. Translation gives CASSLGTGVGQPQHF.

The rearrangement links TRBV30 to TRBJ2-7, with TRBD1 matching 9 bases. Germline values: CDR1 GTSNPN, CDR2 SVGIG (reference sequence). The V and J ends lost 5 bases and 4 bases, in that order; junction bases with no gene match: 6. The CDR3 is made up of 13 amino acids. The CDR3 DNA reads TGTGCCTGGTCTCCGGGACAGGGATACGAGCAGTACTTC. This translates into CAWSPGQGYEQYF.

The J gene is TRBJ1-1, the V gene TRBV5-1; D remains ambiguous. V was shortened by 4 bases and J by 5 bases, with 15 bases between the two germline ends. This CDR3 has 14 residues. CDR1 and CDR2 (germline): SGHRS, YFSETQ. The CDR3 DNA is TGCGCCAGCAGCCCTCATCCGGTGGGAACTGAAGCTTTCTTT. Translated: CASSPHPVGTEAFF.

V and J are TRBV29-1 and TRBJ1-2; D not certain. The CDR3 totals 12 residues. V lost 0 bases and J 4 bases, leaving 6 bases between the germline ends. Germline loops: CDR1 SQVTM, CDR2 ANQGSEA. The chain's CDR3 is CSVEDSRYGYTF. Here the CDR3 DNA reads TGCAGCGTTGAAGATTCCCGCTATGGCTACACCTTC.